These 15 T cell receptor beta chains came from one sample sequenced in a study of CD8 T cells in ankylosing spondylitis (dated by TCRdb to about 2017). Study-wide findings and limitations: Blood from ankylosing spondylitis patients appeared to be characterized by a TCR beta motif made up of seven or eight highly homologous amino acid variants.

These TCRs' antigens remain unknown. Preparation of the library involved 5' RACE. Reads for this sample came from an Illumina HiSeq 2500. TCRdb's own reprocessing of the public reads used fastp at Q25 and MiXCR and kept productive beta chains. CDR3 protein duplicates are merged, each entry listing the most common genes and DNA. A total of roughly 400,000 distinct CDR3 sequences appear in this sample, about a fifth of them only once. The ten largest clones add up to about 16% of the sample. Input material: blood, either unsorted or a sorted T cell fraction (not recorded which). The receptor set was obtained from a male donor with ankylosing spondylitis.

This clonotype was seen at least ten times. The J gene is TRBJ2-2, the V gene TRBV20-1, with D tentatively TRBD2 (5 bases). V was clipped by 6 bases and J by 7 bases, with 27 bases between them. Germline assignment: CDR1 DFQATT and CDR2 SNEGSKA (reference sequence). The CDR3 totals 17 residues. The CDR3 region has the DNA TGCAGTGCGGCAAAAGACCCGGAGGCATATAATGGCGGGGAGCTGTTTTTT. This encodes CSAAKDPEAYNGGELFF.

This clonotype is a singleton in its sample. The chain combines TRBV5-1 with TRBJ2-7, with no clear D. Germline CDR1 and CDR2: SGHRS and YFSETQ. This CDR3 is built from 14 residues. The V and J ends lost 0 bases and 4 bases respectively, with 11 bases between them. CDR3 loop: CASSLEVQPYEQYF. The CDR3 nucleotides read TGCGCCAGCAGCTTGGAGGTCCAGCCTTACGAGCAGTACTTC.

There are a few counts of this clonotype. The chain uses TRBV6-4 and TRBJ2-2, with D possibly being TRBD1 (6 bases). The CDR3 has 14 amino acids. The germline V gene has CDR1 MRHNA and CDR2 SNTAGT. V lost 5 bases, J lost 4 bases, and 11 bases lay in between. Here the CDR3 reads CASSSQGSTGELFF. The DNA of the CDR3 is TGTGCCAGCAGTTCCCAGGGGTCCACCGGGGAGCTGTTTTTT.

This clonotype has more than one count but fewer than ten. This chain uses TRBV4-3 with TRBJ2-3; 15 bases agree with TRBD2. Per germline, CDR1 LGHNA and CDR2 YSLEER. V shed 5 bases and J 2 bases; nucleotides not matched to a gene: 8. The CDR3 runs 18 residues. The chain's CDR3 is CASSSIGLAGGYTDTQYF. CDR3 DNA: TGCGCCAGCAGCTCGATAGGACTAGCGGGAGGGTACACAGATACGCAGTATTTT.

The chain joins TRBV6-1 to TRBJ2-7; D perhaps matches TRBD1 (5 bases). The CDR3 covers 15 residues. Germline V lookup: CDR1 MNHNS, CDR2 SASEGT. The germline V and J ends were trimmed by 7 bases and 3 bases, with 19 bases remaining between them. The CDR3 region is CASNLIPGKNYEQYF. CDR3 bases: TGTGCCAGCAACCTAATCCCAGGGAAGAACTACGAGCAGTACTTC.

This clonotype showed up many times. The chain combines TRBV6-2 or TRBV6-3 with TRBJ2-7; 12 bases are a match to TRBD2. CDR3 size: 14 residues. CDR1 is MNHEY, CDR2 SVGEGT, per germline. Unmatched junction bases numbered 3, after V lost 7 bases and J lost 2 bases. The CDR3 protein is CASTGLAGTYEQYF. CDR3 coding DNA: TGTGCCAGCACAGGACTAGCGGGGACCTACGAGCAGTACTTC.

This clonotype was seen more than once but under ten times. The chain employs TRBV30 and TRBJ2-4; no reliable D call. With 0 bases removed from V and 5 bases from J, the gap between germline ends came to 8 bases. The CDR3 has 13 residues. CDR1 is GTSNPN and CDR2 is SVGIG in the germline V gene (reference sequence). In nucleotides, the CDR3 is TGTGCCTGGAGTGTAGGCGGTGAAAACATTCAGTACTTC. This sequence encodes CAWSVGGENIQYF.

The chain joins TRBV29-1 to TRBJ1-2, with TRBD1 identical over 9 bases. Unmatched junction bases numbered 6, after V lost 5 bases and J lost 5 bases. The CDR3 sequence is 13 residues long. Germline V lookup: CDR1 SQVTM, CDR2 ANQGSEA. As DNA, the CDR3 is TGCAGCGTTCCTCCGGGACAGGGATATGGCTACACCTTC. It is translated as CSVPPGQGYGYTF.

This clonotype was found a few times. V is TRBV3-1 and J is TRBJ2-3; a possible D gene is TRBD1 (7 bases). Germline values: CDR1 LGHDT, CDR2 YNNKEL (reference sequence). This CDR3 comprises 16 residues. V was pared by 4 bases and J by 4 bases, with 18 bases between. The CDR3 is CASSRQGLSLADTQYF. For the CDR3, the DNA is TGTGCCAGCAGCCGACAGGGACTTTCTTTGGCAGATACGCAGTATTTT.

A few counts support this clonotype. This sequence joins TRBV12-3 or TRBV12-4 and TRBJ2-7, with 7 nucleotides matching TRBD1. V was pared by 7 bases and J by 5 bases, with 11 bases of the junction left unmatched. CDR3 length: 14 amino acids. The CDR3 DNA reads TGTGCCAGCAATCTAGACAGGGCCTACAACGAGCAGTACTTC. Its protein is CASNLDRAYNEQYF.

This rearrangement joins TRBV4-2 to TRBJ2-1; tentative D call: TRBD2 (6 bases). V was clipped by 4 bases and J by 4 bases, with 26 bases between them. The CDR3 runs to 19 residues. Germline CDR1 reads LGHNA; CDR2 reads YNFKEQ. CDR3 loop: CASSPVAQTRRGSYNEQFF. The CDR3 nucleotides read TGTGCCAGCAGCCCGGTAGCCCAAACGCGGCGGGGAAGTTACAATGAGCAGTTCTTC.

CDR3 in DNA: TGTGCCAGCTCACCACCCCTCCTAACATCCTACAATGAGCAGTTCTTC. Amino acids: CASSPPLLTSYNEQFF. The J gene is TRBJ2-1, the V gene TRBV18, with unresolved D. Germline-derived CDR1 and CDR2 are KGHSH and LQKENI. CDR3 length: 16 residues. The germline V and J ends were trimmed by 0 bases and 1 base, with 10 bases remaining between them.

This clonotype was observed a few times. The chain uses TRBV12-3 or TRBV12-4 and TRBJ2-7; D may be TRBD1 (7 bases). V dropped 3 bases and J dropped 0 bases, with 24 bases sitting between them. The CDR3 sequence is 19 residues long. The CDR3: CASSFRQGGSGASSYEQYF. The DNA of the CDR3 is TGTGCCAGCAGTTTCCGACAGGGTGGTAGCGGCGCTTCCTCCTACGAGCAGTACTTC.

V is TRBV20-1 and J is TRBJ2-3, with D uncertain. Germline CDR1 is DFQATT and CDR2 is SNEGSKA (reference sequence). V dropped 5 bases and J dropped 0 bases, with 24 bases sitting between them. The CDR3 spans 18 residues. CDR3 in DNA: TGCAGTGCTTCCCGGAATTTTGTTCTGAATCCAAGCACAGATACGCAGTATTTT. Protein: CSASRNFVLNPSTDTQYF.

The table lists this clonotype with a few counts. The DNA for the CDR3 is TGCGCCAGCAGCCAAGAGAAAGGGAGTTTCGGGGAGACCCAGTACTTC. Its translation is CASSQEKGSFGETQYF. The rearrangement uses TRBV4-1 and TRBJ2-5, with D possibly TRBD2 on 5 matching bases. Trimming cost V 0 bases and J 5 bases, with 16 bases left between them. The germline gives CDR1 MGHRA, CDR2 YSYEKL. This CDR3 is 16 amino acids long.